Following are 2 T cell receptor beta chains from one sample sequenced in a study of CD8+CD57+ T cells in acquired aplastic anemia. Sequencing was done on patients that had shown CD8+CD57+ cell expansion by flow cytometry. The study profiled TCR beta VDJ and CDR3 using genomic DNA as template. TCRdb ran MiXCR on the reads and lists one entry per CDR3 protein. The sample shows roughly 190,000 distinct CDR3 sequences, around 45% of them seen only once. Sequenced material: sorted CD4+, CD8+, or CD8+CD57+ T cells (not recorded which) from PBMCs. All receptors derive from a human donor with aplastic anemia.

V usage is TRBV5-4 and J usage is TRBJ1-5; possibly TRBD1 for D (5 bases). Germline assignment: CDR1 SGHNT and CDR2 YYREEE (reference sequence). This CDR3 region has 18 residues. The V and J ends lost 2 bases and 0 bases respectively, with 18 bases between them. The chain's CDR3 is CASSFLDSNDYSNQPQHF. DNA of the CDR3: TGTGCCAGCAGCTTCCTCGACAGTAACGATTATAGCAATCAGCCCCAGCATTTT.

Details on this clonotype: Given the absence of the conserved phenylalanine or tryptophan at the CDR3 end, a read error is likely. The chain is built from TRBV10-3 and TRBJ1-2; no clear D gene. V was cut by 0 bases and J by 4 bases, with 12 bases left in between. The CDR3 extends over 15 amino acids. Germline assignment: CDR1 ENHRY and CDR2 SYGVKD. The CDR3 bases are TGTGCCATCAGTGAGTCGGAGGGAAGTAGCTATGGCTACACCGTC. Protein: CAISESEGSSYGYTV.